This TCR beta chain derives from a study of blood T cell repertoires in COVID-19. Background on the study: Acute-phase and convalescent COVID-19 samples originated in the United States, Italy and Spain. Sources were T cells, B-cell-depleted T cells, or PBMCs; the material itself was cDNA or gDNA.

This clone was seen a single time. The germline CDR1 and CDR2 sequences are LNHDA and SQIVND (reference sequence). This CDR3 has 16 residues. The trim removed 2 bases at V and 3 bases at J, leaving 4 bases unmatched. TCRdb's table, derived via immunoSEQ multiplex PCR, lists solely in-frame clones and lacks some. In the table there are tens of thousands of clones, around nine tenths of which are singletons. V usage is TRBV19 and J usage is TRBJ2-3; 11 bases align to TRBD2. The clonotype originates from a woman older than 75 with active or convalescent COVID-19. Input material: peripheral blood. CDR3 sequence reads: CASSILAGGPTDTQYF. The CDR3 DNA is TGTGCCAGTAGTATATTAGCGGGAGGGCCAACAGATACGCAGTATTTT.